This T cell receptor beta chain was sequenced during a study of EBV T-cell therapy then PD-1 blockade in nasopharyngeal carcinoma (dated by TCRdb to the early 2020s). Genomic DNA was extracted from sorted cells using the Qiagen DNeasy Kit. TCR beta chain deep sequencing was performed on the immunoSEQ platform. The original pipeline was this. The immunoSEQ Analyzer software was used to analyze the repertoire data. This is the immuneACCESS table as TCRdb keeps it, with only in-frame sequences that have V and J called. A part of the clones is gone; compared with another copy, unresolved V genes explain less than half, and the rest is unexplained. V and J calls and clone size are those listed in that table; D and trimming were worked out from the DNA. The sample table contains about 23,000 clones; only one count was recorded for approximately 84% of them. The ten largest clonotypes hold roughly 28% of the sample.

Details on this clone: Its antigen remains unidentified. No much larger clone is present one base from it, and per-base qualities are unavailable.

The sample's treatment or condition label, decoded: AdE1-LMPpoly-expanded autologous EBV-specific T-cell therapy followed by anti-PD-1 nivolumab. As encoded in the germline V gene, CDR1 is MDHEN while CDR2 is SYDVKM. The CDR3 starts with the cysteine, ends with the phenylalanine, and has 14 residues. Here the CDR3 DNA is all that survives: 42 bases in frame from base 1. The V and J ends are trimmed by 3 bases and 4 bases, leaving 9 bases between them. This receptor was identified in a man between 35 and 55 years old with nasopharyngeal carcinoma. The rearranged segments are TRBV28 and TRBJ1-4; no D gene call is confident. This specimen consisted of CD8+ T cells from blood, obtained at roughly day 60 from a patient whose treatment included autologous EBV-specific T cells and nivolumab. The nucleotides read TGTGCCAGCAGTTTGGTTGGTTATAATGAAAAACTGTTTTTT. Translated, this gives CASSLVGYNEKLFF. When the CDR3 is completed using the reference TRBV28 and TRBJ1-4 genes on either side, the full variable domain is DVKVTQSSRYLVKRTGEKVFLECVQDMDHENMFWYRQDPGLGLRLIYFSYDVKMKEKGDIPEGYSVSREKKERFSLILESASTNQTSMYLCASSLVGYNEKLFFGSGTQLSVL.